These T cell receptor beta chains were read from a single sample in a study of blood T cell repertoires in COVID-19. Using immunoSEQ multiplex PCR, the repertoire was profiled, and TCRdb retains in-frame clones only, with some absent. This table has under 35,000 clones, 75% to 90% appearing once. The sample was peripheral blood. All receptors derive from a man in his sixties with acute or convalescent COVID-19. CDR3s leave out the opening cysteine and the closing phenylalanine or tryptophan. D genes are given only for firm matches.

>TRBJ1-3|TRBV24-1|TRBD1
ATSGPGQGVGNTIY
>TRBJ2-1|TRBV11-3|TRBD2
ASSQGLAGIEEQF
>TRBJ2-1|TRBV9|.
ASSGGGGASYNEQF
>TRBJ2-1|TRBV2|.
ASSREVYNEQF
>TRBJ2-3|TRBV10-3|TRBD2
AISEAGTSGSGGTQY
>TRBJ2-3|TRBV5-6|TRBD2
ASTSEGTSGGAWDTQY
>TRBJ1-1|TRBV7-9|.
ASSIRNTEAF
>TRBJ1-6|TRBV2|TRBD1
ASSGTGAGSYNSPLH
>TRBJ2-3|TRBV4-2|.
ASSQAATGTSTDTQY
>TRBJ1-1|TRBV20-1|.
SVDTSTEAF
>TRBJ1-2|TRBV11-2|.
ASSQQNNYGYT
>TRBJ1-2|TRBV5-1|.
ASSLGGTGSNYGYT
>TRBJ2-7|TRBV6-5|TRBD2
ASSLIAGVGYEQY
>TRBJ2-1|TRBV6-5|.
ASSVLTGFNNEQF
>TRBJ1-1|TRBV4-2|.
ASSQDQTGSTEAF
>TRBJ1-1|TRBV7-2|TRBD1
ASSLGAGGSEAF
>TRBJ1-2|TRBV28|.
ASSLKTGLTNYGYT
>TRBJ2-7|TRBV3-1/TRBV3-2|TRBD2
ASSPAASGDYYEQY
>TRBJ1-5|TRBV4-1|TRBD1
ASSPLDRGFQQPQH
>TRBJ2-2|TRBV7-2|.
ASSPSTRGTGELF
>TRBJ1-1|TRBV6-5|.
ASRLTELNTEAF
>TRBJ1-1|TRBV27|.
ASNRGRGNTEAF
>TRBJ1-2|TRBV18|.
ASSPITDGYT
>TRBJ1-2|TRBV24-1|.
ATSDSAEPGDYGYT
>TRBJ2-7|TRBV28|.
ASSLPPTHRSSYEQY
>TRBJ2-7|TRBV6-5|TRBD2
ASSYSRSGRSNEQY
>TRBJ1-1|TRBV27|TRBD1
ASSHRQGAINAPAF
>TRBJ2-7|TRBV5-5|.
ASSLQSSYEQY
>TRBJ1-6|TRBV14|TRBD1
ASSYGQGRGQDSPLH
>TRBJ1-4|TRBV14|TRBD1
ASSPAPDRSEKLF
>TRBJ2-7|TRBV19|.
ASSIGSSYEQY
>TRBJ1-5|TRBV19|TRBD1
ASKGAGTALSRPQH
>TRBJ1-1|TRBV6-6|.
ASSVRETEAF
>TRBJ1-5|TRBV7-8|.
ASSSEGGNQPQH
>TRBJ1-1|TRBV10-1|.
ASTTGLGTEAF
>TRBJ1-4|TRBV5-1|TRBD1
ASSATGQGTNEKLF
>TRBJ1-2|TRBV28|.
ASSFQVSNYGYT
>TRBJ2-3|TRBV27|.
ASRGHSTDTQY
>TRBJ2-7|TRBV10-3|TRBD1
AINRDSRYEQY
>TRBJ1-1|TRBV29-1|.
SALWDSEAF
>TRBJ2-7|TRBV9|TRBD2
ASSTLAGGPHLYEQY
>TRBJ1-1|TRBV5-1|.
ASSSHMNTEAF
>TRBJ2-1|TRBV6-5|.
ASSLASSYNEQF
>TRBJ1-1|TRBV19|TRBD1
ASNIQGSGTEAF
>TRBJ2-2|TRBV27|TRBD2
ASSGRGGELF
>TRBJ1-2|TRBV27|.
ASSLEGLKGYT
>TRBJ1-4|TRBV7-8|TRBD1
ASSWGDRGRAEKLF
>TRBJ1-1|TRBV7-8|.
ASSNLQGTNTEAF
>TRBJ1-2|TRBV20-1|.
SARPLGGYT
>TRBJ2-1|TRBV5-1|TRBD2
ASSLEASGNGGEQF
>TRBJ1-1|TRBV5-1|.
ASSPTANTEAF
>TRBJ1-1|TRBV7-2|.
ASSLYQGFTEAF
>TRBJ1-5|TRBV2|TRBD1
ASSGQGADQPQH
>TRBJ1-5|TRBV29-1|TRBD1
SGSGGRNQPQH
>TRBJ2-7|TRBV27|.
ASSLRGEQY
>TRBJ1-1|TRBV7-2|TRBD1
ASSLSHGTGWKNTEAF
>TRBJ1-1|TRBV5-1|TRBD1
ASSRDRDEAF
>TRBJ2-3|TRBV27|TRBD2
ASSPGTSGSTDTQY